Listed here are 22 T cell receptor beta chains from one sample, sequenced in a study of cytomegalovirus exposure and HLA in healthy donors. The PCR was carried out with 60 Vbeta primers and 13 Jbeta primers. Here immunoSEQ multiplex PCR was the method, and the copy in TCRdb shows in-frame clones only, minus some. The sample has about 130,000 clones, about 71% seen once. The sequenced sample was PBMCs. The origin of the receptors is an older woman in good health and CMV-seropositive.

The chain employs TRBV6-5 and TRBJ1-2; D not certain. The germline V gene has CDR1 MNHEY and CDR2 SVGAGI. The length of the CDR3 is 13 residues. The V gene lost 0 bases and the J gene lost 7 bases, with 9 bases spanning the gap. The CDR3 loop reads CASSYSRQIGYTF. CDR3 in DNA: TGTGCCAGCAGTTACTCTCGTCAGATTGGCTACACCTTC.

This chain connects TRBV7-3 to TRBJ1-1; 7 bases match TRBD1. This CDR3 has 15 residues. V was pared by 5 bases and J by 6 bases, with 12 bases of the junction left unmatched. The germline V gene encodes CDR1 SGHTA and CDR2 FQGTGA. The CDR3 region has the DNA TGTGCCAGCAGCCCTGCAGGGGGATGGAGCGCTGAAGCTTTCTTT. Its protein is CASSPAGGWSAEAFF.

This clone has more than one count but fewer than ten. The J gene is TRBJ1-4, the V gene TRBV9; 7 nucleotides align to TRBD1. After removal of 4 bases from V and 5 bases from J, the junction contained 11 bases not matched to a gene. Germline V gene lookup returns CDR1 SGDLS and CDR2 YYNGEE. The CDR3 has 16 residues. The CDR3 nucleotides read TGTGCCAGCAGCCCACGCGCGAGGGGGCCGAATGAAAAACTGTTTTTT. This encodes CASSPRARGPNEKLFF. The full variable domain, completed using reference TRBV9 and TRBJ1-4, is DSGVTQTPKHLITATGQRVTLRCSPRSGDLSVYWYQQSLDQGLQFLIQYYNGEERAKGNILERFSAQQFPDLHSELNLSSLELGDSALYFCASSPRARGPNEKLFFGSGTQLSVL.

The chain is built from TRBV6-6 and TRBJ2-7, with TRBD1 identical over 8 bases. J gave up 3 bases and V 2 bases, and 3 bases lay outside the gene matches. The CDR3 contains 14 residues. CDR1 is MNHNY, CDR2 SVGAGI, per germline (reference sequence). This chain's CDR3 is CASSYDGQGYEQYF. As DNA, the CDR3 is TGTGCCAGCAGTTACGATGGACAGGGCTACGAGCAGTACTTC.

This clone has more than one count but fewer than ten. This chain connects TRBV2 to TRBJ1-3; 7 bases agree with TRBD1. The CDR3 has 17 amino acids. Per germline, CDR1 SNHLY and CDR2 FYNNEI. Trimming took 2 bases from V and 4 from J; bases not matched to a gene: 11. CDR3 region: CASSEYGQWDSGNTIYF. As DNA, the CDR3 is TGTGCCAGCAGTGAATATGGGCAATGGGACAGCGGAAACACCATATATTTT. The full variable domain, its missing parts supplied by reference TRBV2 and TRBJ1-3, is EPEVTQTPSHQVTQMGQEVILRCVPISNHLYFYWYRQILGQKVEFLVSFYNNEISEKSEIFDDQFSVERPDGSNFTLKIRSTKLEDSAMYFCASSEYGQWDSGNTIYFGEGSWLTVV.

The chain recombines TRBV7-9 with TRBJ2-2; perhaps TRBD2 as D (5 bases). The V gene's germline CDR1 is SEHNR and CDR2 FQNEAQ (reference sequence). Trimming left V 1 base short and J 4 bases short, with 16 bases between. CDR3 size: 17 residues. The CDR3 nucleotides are TGTGCCAGCAGCTTAGGGAGCGGCCTGGGGAGCACCGGGGAGCTGTTTTTT. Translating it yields CASSLGSGLGSTGELFF. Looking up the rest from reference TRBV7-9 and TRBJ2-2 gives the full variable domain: DTGVSQNPRHKITKRGQNVTFRCDPISEHNRLYWYRQTLGQGPEFLTYFQNEAQLEKSRLLSDRFSAERPKGSFSTLEIQRTEQGDSAMYLCASSLGSGLGSTGELFFGEGSRLTVL.

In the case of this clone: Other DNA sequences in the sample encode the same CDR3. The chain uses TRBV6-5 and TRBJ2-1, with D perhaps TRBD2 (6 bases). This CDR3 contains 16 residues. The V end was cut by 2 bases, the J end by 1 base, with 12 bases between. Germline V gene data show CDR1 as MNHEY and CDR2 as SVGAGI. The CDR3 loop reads CASSYDTGVSYNEQFF. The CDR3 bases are TGTGCCAGCAGTTACGACACGGGGGTTTCCTACAATGAGCAGTTCTTC.

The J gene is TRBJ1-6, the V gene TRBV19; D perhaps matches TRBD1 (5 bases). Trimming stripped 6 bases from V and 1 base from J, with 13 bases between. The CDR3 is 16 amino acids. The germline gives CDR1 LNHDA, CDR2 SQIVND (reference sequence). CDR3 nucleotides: TGTGCCAGTAGCCTCTTGCGGGGGTCCTATAATTCACCCCTCCACTTT. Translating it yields CASSLLRGSYNSPLHF. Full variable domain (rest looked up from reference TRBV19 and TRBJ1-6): DGGITQSPKYLFRKEGQNVTLSCEQNLNHDAMYWYRQDPGQGLRLIYYSQIVNDFQKGDIAEGYSVSREKKESFPLTVTSAQKNPTAFYLCASSLLRGSYNSPLHFGNGTRLTVT.

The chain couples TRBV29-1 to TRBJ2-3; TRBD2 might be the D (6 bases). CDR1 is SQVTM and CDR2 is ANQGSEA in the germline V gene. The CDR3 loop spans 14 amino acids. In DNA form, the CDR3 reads TGCAGTGCCTCGCTAGCGCGGCCAACAGATACGCAGTATTTT. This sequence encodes CSASLARPTDTQYF.

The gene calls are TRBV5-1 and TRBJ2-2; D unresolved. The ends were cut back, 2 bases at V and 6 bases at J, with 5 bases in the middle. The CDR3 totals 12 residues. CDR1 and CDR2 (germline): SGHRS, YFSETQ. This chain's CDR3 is CASSFQSGELFF. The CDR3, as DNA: TGCGCCAGCAGCTTTCAGTCCGGGGAGCTGTTTTTT.

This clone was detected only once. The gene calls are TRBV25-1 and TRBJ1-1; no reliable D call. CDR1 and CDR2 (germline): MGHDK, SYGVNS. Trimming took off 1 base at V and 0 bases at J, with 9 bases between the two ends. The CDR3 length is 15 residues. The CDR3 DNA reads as TGTGCCAGCAGTGAATCGCGGGGTATGAACACTGAAGCTTTCTTT. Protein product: CASSESRGMNTEAFF.

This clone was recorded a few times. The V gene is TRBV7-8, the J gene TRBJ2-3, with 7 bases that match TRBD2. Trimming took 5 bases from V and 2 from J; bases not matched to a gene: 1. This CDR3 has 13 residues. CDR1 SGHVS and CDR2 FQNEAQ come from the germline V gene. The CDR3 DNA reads TGTGCCAGCAGCCGGGACTACACAGATACGCAGTATTTT. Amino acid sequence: CASSRDYTDTQYF.

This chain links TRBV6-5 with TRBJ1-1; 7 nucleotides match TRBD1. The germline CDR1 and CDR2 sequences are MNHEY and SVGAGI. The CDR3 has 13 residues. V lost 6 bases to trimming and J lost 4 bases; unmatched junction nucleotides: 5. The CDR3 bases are TGTGCCAGCAGCCCGCCAGGGGGCACTGAAGCTTTCTTT. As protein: CASSPPGGTEAFF.

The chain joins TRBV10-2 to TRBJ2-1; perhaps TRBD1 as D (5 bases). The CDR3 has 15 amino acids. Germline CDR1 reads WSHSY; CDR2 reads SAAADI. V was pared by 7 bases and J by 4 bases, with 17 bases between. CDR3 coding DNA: TGCGCCAGCATCTCGACAGAGTCCCTTTACAATGAGCAGTTCTTC. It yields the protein CASISTESLYNEQFF.

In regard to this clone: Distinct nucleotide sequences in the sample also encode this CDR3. CDR3 DNA sequence: TGTGCCAGTGGACAGGGTGGAGAGCAGTACTTC. The encoded protein is CASGQGGEQYF. This sequence joins TRBV19 and TRBJ2-7; the match to TRBD1 covers 8 bases. The CDR3 runs 11 residues. Germline assignment: CDR1 LNHDA and CDR2 SQIVND (reference sequence). The V gene end was trimmed by 8 bases and the J gene end by 7 bases; junction bases not matched to a gene: 4.

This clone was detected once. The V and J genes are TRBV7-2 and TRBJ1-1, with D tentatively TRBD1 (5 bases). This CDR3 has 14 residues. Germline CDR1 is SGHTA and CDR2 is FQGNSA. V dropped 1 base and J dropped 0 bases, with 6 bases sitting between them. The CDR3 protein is CASSLGGVNTEAFF. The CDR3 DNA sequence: TGTGCCAGCAGCTTAGGGGGGGTGAACACTGAAGCTTTCTTT.

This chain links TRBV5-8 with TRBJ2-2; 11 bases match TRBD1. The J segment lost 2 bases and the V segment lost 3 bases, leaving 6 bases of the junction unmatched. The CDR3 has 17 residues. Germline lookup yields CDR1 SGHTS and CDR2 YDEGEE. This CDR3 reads CASSWTGGSINTGELFF. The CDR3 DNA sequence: TGTGCCAGCAGCTGGACAGGGGGCTCGATTAACACCGGGGAGCTGTTTTTT.

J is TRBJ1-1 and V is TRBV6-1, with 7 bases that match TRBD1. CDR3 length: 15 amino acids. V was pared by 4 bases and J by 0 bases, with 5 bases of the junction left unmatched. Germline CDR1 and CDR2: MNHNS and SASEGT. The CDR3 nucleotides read TGTGCCAGCAGTGGACAGGGTGGCATGAACACTGAAGCTTTCTTT. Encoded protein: CASSGQGGMNTEAFF.

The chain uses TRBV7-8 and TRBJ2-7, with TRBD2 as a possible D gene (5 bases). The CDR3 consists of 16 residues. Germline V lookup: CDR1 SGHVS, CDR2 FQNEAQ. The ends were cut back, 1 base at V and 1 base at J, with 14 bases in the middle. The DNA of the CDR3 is TGTGCCAGCAGCTTAGTTTTTACCACGGGATCCTACGAGCAGTACTTC. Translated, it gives CASSLVFTTGSYEQYF.

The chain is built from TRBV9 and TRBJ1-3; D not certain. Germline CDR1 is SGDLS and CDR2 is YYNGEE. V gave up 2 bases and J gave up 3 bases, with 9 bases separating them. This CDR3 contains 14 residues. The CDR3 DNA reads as TGTGCCAGCAGCGTGCGGGTAGATGGAAACACCATATATTTT. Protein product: CASSVRVDGNTIYF.

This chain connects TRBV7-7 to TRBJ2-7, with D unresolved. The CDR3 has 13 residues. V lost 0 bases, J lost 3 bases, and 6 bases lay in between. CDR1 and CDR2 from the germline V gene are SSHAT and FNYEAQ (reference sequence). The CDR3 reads CASSLAQDYEQYF. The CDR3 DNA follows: TGTGCCAGCAGCTTAGCGCAGGACTACGAGCAGTACTTC.

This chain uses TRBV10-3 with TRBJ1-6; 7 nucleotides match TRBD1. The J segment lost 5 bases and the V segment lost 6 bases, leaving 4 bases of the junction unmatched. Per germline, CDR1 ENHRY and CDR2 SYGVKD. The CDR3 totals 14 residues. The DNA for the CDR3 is TGTGCCATCAGGAGGGACAGCGATAATTCACCCCTCCACTTT. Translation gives CAIRRDSDNSPLHF.